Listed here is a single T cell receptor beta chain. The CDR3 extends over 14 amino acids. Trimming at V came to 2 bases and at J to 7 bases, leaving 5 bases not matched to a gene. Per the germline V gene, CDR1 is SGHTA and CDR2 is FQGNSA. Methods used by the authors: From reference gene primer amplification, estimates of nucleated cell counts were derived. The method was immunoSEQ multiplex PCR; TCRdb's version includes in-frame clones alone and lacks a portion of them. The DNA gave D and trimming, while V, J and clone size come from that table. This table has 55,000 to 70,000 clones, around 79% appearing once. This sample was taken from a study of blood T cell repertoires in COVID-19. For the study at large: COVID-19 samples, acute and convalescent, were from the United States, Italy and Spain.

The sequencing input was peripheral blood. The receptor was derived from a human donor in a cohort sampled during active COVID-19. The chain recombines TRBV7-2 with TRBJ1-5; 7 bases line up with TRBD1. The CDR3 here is CASSLRTGEQPQHF. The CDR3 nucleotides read TGTGCCAGCAGCTTACGCACAGGGGAACAGCCCCAGCATTTT.